Below, 20 T cell receptor beta chains from the same sample are listed, as sequenced in a study of Ad26.COV2.S vaccination and SARS-CoV-2 variants. The protocol was immunoSEQ multiplex PCR, while the TCRdb copy is restricted to in-frame clones and leaves out a portion. The data contain about 390,000 clones, around nine tenths of them seen just once; the ten biggest clones take up approximately 3.7%. The treatment denotes: around 19 received Ad26.COV2.S at low or high dose, single or two shots; roughly 5 received placebo; per-sample allocation not given. After the first vaccine or placebo injection, samples were drawn on day 63. The sample consisted of peripheral blood, taken in a trial of Ad26.COV2.S vaccine versus placebo. All receptors derive from a person aged 18-60 years who received the Ad26.COV2.S COVID-19 vaccine or a placebo.

This clone was seen many times. The CDR3, as DNA: TGTGCCAGCAGGAGGGACAATTACGGGGAGCTGTTTTTT. It encodes CASRRDNYGELFF. The rearrangement uses TRBV11-3 and TRBJ2-2; possibly TRBD1 for D (6 bases). The germline V and J ends were trimmed by 6 bases and 7 bases, with 12 bases remaining between them. Per germline, CDR1 SGHNT and CDR2 YENEEA. The CDR3 has 13 residues.

This chain connects TRBV4-1 to TRBJ2-1; 9 bases map to TRBD2. The germline CDR1 and CDR2 sequences are MGHRA and YSYEKL. V shed 4 bases and J 6 bases; nucleotides not matched to a gene: 4. This CDR3 contains 14 residues. For the CDR3, the DNA is TGCGCCAGCAGCCCCCAGCGGGGGGCCAATGAGCAGTTCTTC. This translates into CASSPQRGANEQFF.

The J gene is TRBJ1-2, the V gene TRBV6-2 or TRBV6-3; TRBD1 aligns across 9 bases. CDR3 size: 13 residues. With 5 bases clipped from V and 4 bases from J, the junction kept 2 bases outside the gene matches. CDR1 is MNHEY, CDR2 SVGEGT, per germline. The CDR3 DNA sequence: TGTGCCAGCAGTACAGGGGGCGTCTATGGCTACACCTTC. As protein: CASSTGGVYGYTF.

This clone has just one count. CDR3: CATSDYRGYTF. The DNA for the CDR3 is TGTGCCACCAGTGATTACAGGGGCTACACCTTC. V gene TRBV24-1 combines with J gene TRBJ1-2, with D possibly being TRBD1 (5 bases). This CDR3 spans 11 amino acids. Germline CDR1 and CDR2: KGHDR and SFDVKD. Trimming took off 2 bases at V and 8 bases at J, with 5 bases between the two ends.

This clone was seen just once. The rearrangement joins TRBV11-2 to TRBJ2-7; D perhaps matches TRBD2 (6 bases). V lost 3 bases, J lost 6 bases, and 9 bases lay in between. The CDR3 has 12 amino acids. Germline CDR1 and CDR2: SGHAT and FQNNGV. The CDR3 DNA sequence: TGTGCCAGCAGCTTGGGACTTGGCGAGCAGTACTTC. It encodes CASSLGLGEQYF.

The genes are TRBV10-3 and TRBJ1-1; D call uncertain. CDR3 length: 12 residues. The germline CDR1 and CDR2 sequences are ENHRY and SYGVKD. The V gene lost 2 bases and the J gene lost 7 bases, with 8 bases spanning the gap. The CDR3 DNA is TGTGCCATCAGTGAGGGCGGCTATGAAGCTTTCTTT. Its translation is CAISEGGYEAFF.

V is TRBV6-5 and J is TRBJ2-7, with unresolved D. Trimming cost V 6 bases and J 3 bases, with 9 bases left between them. CDR3 length: 12 amino acids. Germline V CDR1 and CDR2: MNHEY, SVGAGI. CDR3: CASRLQDYEQYF. The DNA for the CDR3 is TGTGCCAGCAGATTACAAGACTACGAGCAGTACTTC.

This clone was seen once. The rearrangement uses TRBV7-2 and TRBJ2-2, with D unresolved. CDR3 size: 13 residues. Trimming left V 1 base short and J 3 bases short, with 3 bases between. The germline gives CDR1 SGHTA, CDR2 FQGNSA. This CDR3 reads CASSLDYTGELFF. The CDR3 region has the DNA TGTGCCAGCAGCTTAGACTACACCGGGGAGCTGTTTTTT.

The rearrangement uses TRBV14 and TRBJ2-1; 13 bases are a match to TRBD2. Germline-derived CDR1 and CDR2 are SGHDN and FVKESK. This CDR3 spans 18 amino acids. The trim removed 3 bases at V and 3 bases at J, leaving 8 bases unmatched. CDR3 amino acids: CASSHHRGLAGFYNEQFF. As DNA, the CDR3 is TGTGCCAGCAGCCATCACCGGGGACTAGCGGGATTCTACAATGAGCAGTTCTTC.

The V gene is TRBV29-1, the J gene TRBJ1-2, with no clear D. The CDR3 is made up of 11 amino acids. Trimming removed 4 bases at V and 5 bases at J, with 8 bases between. CDR1 is SQVTM, CDR2 ANQGSEA, per germline. The CDR3 DNA reads TGCAGCGTTGGTCATTATTATGGCTACACCTTC. This gives the protein CSVGHYYGYTF.

V usage is TRBV7-9 and J usage is TRBJ1-2, with TRBD1 identical over 7 bases. Germline V gene data show CDR1 as SEHNR and CDR2 as FQNEAQ (reference sequence). CDR3 length equals 16 residues. With 4 bases clipped from V and 4 bases from J, the junction kept 12 bases outside the gene matches. CDR3 amino acids: CASSSDPATGIYGYTF. DNA of the CDR3: TGTGCCAGCAGCTCAGACCCCGCGACAGGGATCTATGGCTACACCTTC.

The genes are TRBV20-1 and TRBJ1-1, with TRBD1 identical over 7 bases. The CDR3 runs 14 residues. Germline values: CDR1 DFQATT, CDR2 SNEGSKA (reference sequence). J gave up 1 base and V 3 bases, and 5 bases lay outside the gene matches. In DNA, the CDR3 is TGCAGTGCTAGTCCCGGACAGGAGAACACTGAAGCTTTCTTT. Residues: CSASPGQENTEAFF.

This chain uses TRBV11-1 with TRBJ2-1; D gene uncertain. The CDR3 loop spans 12 amino acids. From germline, CDR1 is SGHAT and CDR2 FQDESV (reference sequence). Deletions cut 6 bases from V and 5 bases from J, with 8 bases between. CDR3 protein: CASSGEHNEQFF. CDR3 bases: TGTGCCAGCAGTGGAGAGCACAATGAGCAGTTCTTC.

V gene TRBV29-1 combines with J gene TRBJ1-1, with TRBD1 as a possible D gene (5 bases). Trimming shortened V by 6 bases and J by 1 base, and 12 bases separated the two germline ends. The CDR3 extends over 13 amino acids. The germline V gene has CDR1 SQVTM and CDR2 ANQGSEA. CDR3 sequence reads: CSVDQGKNTEAFF. The CDR3 DNA follows: TGCAGCGTAGACCAGGGTAAGAACACTGAAGCTTTCTTT.

This clone was observed once. V usage is TRBV3-1 (or the pseudogene TRBV3-2) and J usage is TRBJ1-5; D ambiguous. Trimming left V 1 base short and J 0 bases short, with 7 bases between. This CDR3 is 15 amino acids long. Germline V gene lookup returns CDR1 LGHDT and CDR2 YNNKEL (reference sequence). Here the CDR3 DNA reads TGTGCCAGCAGCCAAGCGTTCTATAGCAATCAGCCCCAGCATTTT. Its translation is CASSQAFYSNQPQHF.

This chain uses TRBV7-7 with TRBJ2-3, with D possibly matching TRBD1 (5 bases). From germline, CDR1 is SSHAT and CDR2 FNYEAQ (reference sequence). This CDR3 region has 14 residues. CDR3 in DNA: TGTGCTAGTAGTCCTGACAGTAGCACAGATACGCAGTATTTT. Translation gives CASSPDSSTDTQYF.

This clone occurred once. CDR3: CASSWGTGNTIYF. The CDR3 nucleotides are TGTGCCAGCAGTTGGGGAACTGGAAACACCATATATTTT. This sequence joins TRBV12-3 or TRBV12-4 and TRBJ1-3, with no clear D. The germline V and J ends were trimmed by 4 bases and 2 bases, with 6 bases remaining between them. CDR3 length equals 13 residues.

J is TRBJ2-2 and V is TRBV9, with a tentative D call TRBD2 (5 bases). From germline, CDR1 is SGDLS and CDR2 YYNGEE. There are 15 residues in the CDR3. Between the trimmed V and J ends, which lost 6 bases and 0 bases, there was a span of 12 bases. The CDR3 DNA reads as TGTGCCAGCACCCCGGGGTTTTCGAACACCGGGGAGCTGTTTTTT. This codes for CASTPGFSNTGELFF. Supplemented by reference TRBV9 and TRBJ2-2, the full variable domain reads DSGVTQTPKHLITATGQRVTLRCSPRSGDLSVYWYQQSLDQGLQFLIQYYNGEERAKGNILERFSAQQFPDLHSELNLSSLELGDSALYFCASTPGFSNTGELFFGEGSRLTVL.

The chain has TRBV6-5 and TRBJ1-3; D gene unclear. V was shortened by 8 bases and J by 0 bases, with 11 bases between the two germline ends. The germline V gene encodes CDR1 MNHEY and CDR2 SVGAGI. This CDR3 contains 14 residues. The CDR3 sequence: CASARRYSGNTIYF. In DNA, the CDR3 is TGTGCCAGCGCTCGGCGGTACTCTGGAAACACCATATATTTT.

The chain links TRBV25-1 to TRBJ1-2; a possible D gene is TRBD1 (5 bases). CDR3 length: 12 amino acids. V lost 7 bases and J 4 bases, leaving 10 bases between the germline ends. From germline, CDR1 is MGHDK and CDR2 SYGVNS. The CDR3 loop reads CASMGQGYGYTF. The CDR3 DNA reads as TGTGCCAGCATGGGGCAGGGCTATGGCTACACCTTC.